The rows below give T cell receptor beta chains drawn from one sample of a study of T-cell memory formation after mild COVID-19. TCRdb used MiXCR to reprocess the 5' RACE reads, holding one entry per CDR3 protein. The sample has around 36,000 distinct CDR3 sequences, around 10% seen once; the top ten hold around 28%. Sequencing used PBMCs or a T cell subset sorted from them (not recorded which). The receptors were sampled from a man younger than 35 who had mild COVID-19 (a few samples of this study predate the infection). Cell type and time point are not known. Each CDR3 is given with its conserved first and last residue. Each record gives: D gene, J gene, clone size, CDR3 length, V gene, CDR3 DNA, CDR3 protein. D genes are given only for firm matches. Only some rows state a clone size, as once, few, many or a class for expanded clones.

D gene: -; J gene: TRBJ1-2; clone size: many; CDR3 length: 12; V gene: TRBV7-2; CDR3 DNA: TGTGCCAGCAGCTTACTGGGGGACCTCTACACCTTC; CDR3 protein: CASSLLGDLYTF
D gene: -; J gene: TRBJ1-3; clone size: many; CDR3 length: 16; V gene: TRBV7-9; CDR3 DNA: TGTGCCAGCAGCTCCAGTACGGAAGCTGTAGGAAACACCATATATTTT; CDR3 protein: CASSSSTEAVGNTIYF
D gene: -; J gene: TRBJ1-6; clone size: many; CDR3 length: 16; V gene: TRBV7-2; CDR3 DNA: TGTGCCAGCAGCTTAAACGGAATTTCCGCTAATTCACCCCTCCACTTT; CDR3 protein: CASSLNGISANSPLHF
D gene: -; J gene: TRBJ2-5; clone size: medium-sized; CDR3 length: 14; V gene: TRBV5-1; CDR3 DNA: TGCGCCAGCAGCTTGTATGGGGGTCAAGAGACCCAGTACTTC; CDR3 protein: CASSLYGGQETQYF
D gene: TRBD1; J gene: TRBJ2-2; clone size: many; CDR3 length: 17; V gene: TRBV5-1; CDR3 DNA: TGCGCCAGCAGCATCCGCAACAGGGGGCATTTCATCGGGGAGCTGTTTTTT; CDR3 protein: CASSIRNRGHFIGELFF
D gene: TRBD2; J gene: TRBJ2-1; clone size: many; CDR3 length: 13; V gene: TRBV6-4; CDR3 DNA: TGTGCCAGCAGTATCGGACTAGCTAATGAGCAGTTCTTC; CDR3 protein: CASSIGLANEQFF
D gene: -; J gene: TRBJ1-5; clone size: -; CDR3 length: 13; V gene: TRBV19; CDR3 DNA: TGTGCCAGTAGTATAGATCGCAAGCAGCCCCAGCATTTT; CDR3 protein: CASSIDRKQPQHF
D gene: -; J gene: TRBJ1-4; clone size: few; CDR3 length: 16; V gene: TRBV5-5; CDR3 DNA: TGTGCCAGCAGCTTTGGACAGCCTGGGGCTAATGAAAAACTGTTTTTT; CDR3 protein: CASSFGQPGANEKLFF
D gene: TRBD1; J gene: TRBJ2-6; clone size: many; CDR3 length: 17; V gene: TRBV6-5; CDR3 DNA: TGTGCCAGCAGGGGCGGGACAGGCCACTCTGGGGCCAACGTCCTGACTTTC; CDR3 protein: CASRGGTGHSGANVLTF
D gene: TRBD2; J gene: TRBJ2-1; clone size: -; CDR3 length: 13; V gene: TRBV29-1; CDR3 DNA: TGCAGCGTTAAGCCTAGCGGGAAATATGAGCAGTTCTTC; CDR3 protein: CSVKPSGKYEQFF
D gene: -; J gene: TRBJ1-2; clone size: many; CDR3 length: 12; V gene: TRBV6-2/TRBV6-3; CDR3 DNA: TGTGCCAGCTCGGAGACCTCCTATGGCTACACCTTC; CDR3 protein: CASSETSYGYTF
D gene: -; J gene: TRBJ1-1; clone size: many; CDR3 length: 14; V gene: TRBV20-1; CDR3 DNA: TGCAGTGCTATCAGACAGGACACGAACACTGAAGCTTTCTTT; CDR3 protein: CSAIRQDTNTEAFF
D gene: -; J gene: TRBJ2-5; clone size: few; CDR3 length: 15; V gene: TRBV11-2; CDR3 DNA: TGTGCCAGCAGCTTAGATCGGCATCGCGGGCAGACCCAGTACTTC; CDR3 protein: CASSLDRHRGQTQYF
D gene: -; J gene: TRBJ2-5; clone size: many; CDR3 length: 13; V gene: TRBV7-6; CDR3 DNA: TGTGCCAGCAGCTTACACGGTGAAGAGACCCAGTACTTC; CDR3 protein: CASSLHGEETQYF
D gene: -; J gene: TRBJ2-1; clone size: once; CDR3 length: 12; V gene: TRBV2; CDR3 DNA: TGTGCCAGCAGTAACTCCTGGCGGGATAGGTTCTTC; CDR3 protein: CASSNSWRDRFF
D gene: TRBD1; J gene: TRBJ1-1; clone size: many; CDR3 length: 14; V gene: TRBV18; CDR3 DNA: TGTGCCAGCTCGCGACAGGGGACGCGCACTGAAGCTTTCTTT; CDR3 protein: CASSRQGTRTEAFF
D gene: -; J gene: TRBJ2-7; clone size: many; CDR3 length: 15; V gene: TRBV7-9; CDR3 DNA: TGTGCCAGCAGTCTTACAAGTCCGGGGGCGAACGAGCAGTACTTC; CDR3 protein: CASSLTSPGANEQYF
D gene: TRBD1; J gene: TRBJ2-1; clone size: many; CDR3 length: 15; V gene: TRBV7-9; CDR3 DNA: TGTGCCAGCAGCCACGCTGGACAGGGGTGGAATGAGCAGTTCTTC; CDR3 protein: CASSHAGQGWNEQFF
D gene: -; J gene: TRBJ2-2; clone size: many; CDR3 length: 17; V gene: TRBV7-9; CDR3 DNA: TGTGCCAGCAGCTTAGCTTGGGGGGACAGGAACACCGGGGAGCTGTTTTTT; CDR3 protein: CASSLAWGDRNTGELFF
D gene: -; J gene: TRBJ2-5; clone size: few; CDR3 length: 13; V gene: TRBV30; CDR3 DNA: TGTGCCTGGAGTGTCGGAGGGACAGAGACCCAGTACTTC; CDR3 protein: CAWSVGGTETQYF
D gene: -; J gene: TRBJ2-2; clone size: few; CDR3 length: 11; V gene: TRBV5-1; CDR3 DNA: TGCGCCAGCAGCGCGGCCGGGGAGCTGTTTTTT; CDR3 protein: CASSAAGELFF
D gene: TRBD1; J gene: TRBJ1-1; clone size: many; CDR3 length: 14; V gene: TRBV27; CDR3 DNA: TGTGCCAGCAGACAGGGGGCATGGGACACTGAAGCTTTCTTT; CDR3 protein: CASRQGAWDTEAFF
D gene: TRBD1; J gene: TRBJ1-1; clone size: many; CDR3 length: 13; V gene: TRBV20-1; CDR3 DNA: TGCAGTGCTCCGGGACAGCTGAACACTGAAGCTTTCTTT; CDR3 protein: CSAPGQLNTEAFF
D gene: -; J gene: TRBJ2-3; clone size: many; CDR3 length: 15; V gene: TRBV18; CDR3 DNA: TGTGCCAGCTCAACAACAGGGTCAACCCGAGATACGCAGTATTTT; CDR3 protein: CASSTTGSTRDTQYF
D gene: -; J gene: TRBJ2-3; clone size: many; CDR3 length: 13; V gene: TRBV24-1; CDR3 DNA: TGTGCCACCAGTGAAGCTAGCACAGATACGCAGTATTTT; CDR3 protein: CATSEASTDTQYF
D gene: TRBD1; J gene: TRBJ1-1; clone size: many; CDR3 length: 13; V gene: TRBV20-1; CDR3 DNA: TGCAGAGCCCCGAAGGGGGCGGGTTTAGAAGCTTTCTTT; CDR3 protein: CRAPKGAGLEAFF
D gene: TRBD1; J gene: TRBJ1-2; clone size: many; CDR3 length: 13; V gene: TRBV12-3/TRBV12-4; CDR3 DNA: TGTGCCAGCAGTAGGGGACAGCCCTATGGCTACACCTTC; CDR3 protein: CASSRGQPYGYTF
D gene: TRBD1; J gene: TRBJ2-7; clone size: many; CDR3 length: 17; V gene: TRBV7-9; CDR3 DNA: TGTGCCAGCAGCTCGAGGGGGCGACAGGGAAGGTCCTACGAGCAGTACTTC; CDR3 protein: CASSSRGRQGRSYEQYF
D gene: TRBD1; J gene: TRBJ2-3; clone size: many; CDR3 length: 15; V gene: TRBV5-1; CDR3 DNA: TGCGCCAGCAGCCAGGGGGTAGGGAGCGGCGATACGCAGTATTTT; CDR3 protein: CASSQGVGSGDTQYF
D gene: TRBD1; J gene: TRBJ1-2; clone size: many; CDR3 length: 16; V gene: TRBV20-1; CDR3 DNA: TGCAGTGCTAGGGGGCCGGGACAGGGAAATAACTATGGCTACACCTTC; CDR3 protein: CSARGPGQGNNYGYTF
D gene: TRBD2; J gene: TRBJ2-3; clone size: many; CDR3 length: 14; V gene: TRBV7-2; CDR3 DNA: TGTGCCAGCAGCCCCGGGACTAGCGCAGATACGCAGTATTTT; CDR3 protein: CASSPGTSADTQYF
D gene: -; J gene: TRBJ2-6; clone size: many; CDR3 length: 16; V gene: TRBV4-2; CDR3 DNA: TGTGCCAGCAGCCAAGAGGCGGGAACTGGGGCCAACGTCCTGACTTTC; CDR3 protein: CASSQEAGTGANVLTF
D gene: -; J gene: TRBJ2-1; clone size: many; CDR3 length: 15; V gene: TRBV6-4; CDR3 DNA: TGTGCCAGCAGTGACTCCCAGGTGGGTTACAATGAGCAGTTCTTC; CDR3 protein: CASSDSQVGYNEQFF
D gene: TRBD2; J gene: TRBJ2-1; clone size: many; CDR3 length: 15; V gene: TRBV6-1; CDR3 DNA: TGTGCCAGCAGTGAAGAAGGCGGGGGCTACAATGAGCAGTTCTTC; CDR3 protein: CASSEEGGGYNEQFF
D gene: -; J gene: TRBJ1-2; clone size: few; CDR3 length: 13; V gene: TRBV21-1; CDR3 DNA: TGTGCCAGCAGCAATCGAAAGTGGGATGGCTACACCTTC; CDR3 protein: CASSNRKWDGYTF
D gene: -; J gene: TRBJ1-1; clone size: many; CDR3 length: 12; V gene: TRBV7-2; CDR3 DNA: TGTGCCAGCAGCCGATGGAACACTGAAGCTTTCTTT; CDR3 protein: CASSRWNTEAFF
D gene: -; J gene: TRBJ2-2; clone size: -; CDR3 length: 15; V gene: TRBV5-1; CDR3 DNA: TGCGCCAGCAGCTTCGGGACGTCGAACACCGGGGAGCTGTTTTTT; CDR3 protein: CASSFGTSNTGELFF
D gene: -; J gene: TRBJ2-2; clone size: many; CDR3 length: 12; V gene: TRBV29-1; CDR3 DNA: TGCAGCGTTGGGTTTGGGGGACGGGAGCTGTTTTTT; CDR3 protein: CSVGFGGRELFF
D gene: -; J gene: TRBJ2-1; clone size: many; CDR3 length: 16; V gene: TRBV7-2; CDR3 DNA: TGTGCCAGCAGCTTAGTAGGGGCAGCTACCTACAATGAGCAGTTCTTC; CDR3 protein: CASSLVGAATYNEQFF
D gene: -; J gene: TRBJ1-1; clone size: -; CDR3 length: 11; V gene: TRBV29-1; CDR3 DNA: TGCAGCGTTCGGATTAACACTGAAGCTTTCTTT; CDR3 protein: CSVRINTEAFF
D gene: -; J gene: TRBJ1-5; clone size: many; CDR3 length: 16; V gene: TRBV4-1; CDR3 DNA: TGCGCCAGCAGCCAAGTGGTGAGGGGTTTAGGTCAGCCCCAGCATTTT; CDR3 protein: CASSQVVRGLGQPQHF
D gene: -; J gene: TRBJ1-4; clone size: many; CDR3 length: 14; V gene: TRBV6-5; CDR3 DNA: TGTGCCAGCAGTTACTCACAGGTCAGGGAAAAACTGTTTTTT; CDR3 protein: CASSYSQVREKLFF
D gene: -; J gene: TRBJ2-3; clone size: many; CDR3 length: 15; V gene: TRBV12-3/TRBV12-4; CDR3 DNA: TGTGCCAGCAGTTTAGTACGGACTCCGGGGGATACGCAGTATTTT; CDR3 protein: CASSLVRTPGDTQYF
D gene: TRBD1; J gene: TRBJ2-1; clone size: many; CDR3 length: 16; V gene: TRBV24-1; CDR3 DNA: TGTGCCACCAGTGACTTTCGGGACAGGGTCGGAAATGAGCAGTTCTTC; CDR3 protein: CATSDFRDRVGNEQFF
D gene: -; J gene: TRBJ2-5; clone size: many; CDR3 length: 14; V gene: TRBV7-6; CDR3 DNA: TGTGCCAGCAGCTTCGCGGGGGCCCAAGAGACCCAGTACTTC; CDR3 protein: CASSFAGAQETQYF
D gene: TRBD1; J gene: TRBJ1-5; clone size: many; CDR3 length: 13; V gene: TRBV2; CDR3 DNA: TGTGCCAGCAGGCGGGACAGTAATCAGCCCCAGCATTTT; CDR3 protein: CASRRDSNQPQHF
D gene: -; J gene: TRBJ2-5; clone size: few; CDR3 length: 12; V gene: TRBV20-1; CDR3 DNA: TGCAGTGCTAGACTGCAGGAAGAGACCCAGTACTTC; CDR3 protein: CSARLQEETQYF
D gene: -; J gene: TRBJ1-2; clone size: few; CDR3 length: 13; V gene: TRBV12-3/TRBV12-4; CDR3 DNA: TGTGCCAGCAGTTTAGCGCGAGGGGATGGCTACACCTTC; CDR3 protein: CASSLARGDGYTF
D gene: -; J gene: TRBJ2-1; clone size: many; CDR3 length: 12; V gene: TRBV7-2; CDR3 DNA: TGTGCCAGCAGCTCACAGGGCATTGAGCAGTTCTTC; CDR3 protein: CASSSQGIEQFF
D gene: -; J gene: TRBJ2-1; clone size: few; CDR3 length: 18; V gene: TRBV7-6; CDR3 DNA: TGTGCCAGCAGCCGTGGACGGGGGGCAGCCCCGGGATACAATGAGCAGTTCTTC; CDR3 protein: CASSRGRGAAPGYNEQFF
D gene: -; J gene: TRBJ1-4; clone size: many; CDR3 length: 13; V gene: TRBV27; CDR3 DNA: TGTGCCAGCAGTTTATCGCCCGGGATTCAACTGTTTTTT; CDR3 protein: CASSLSPGIQLFF
D gene: TRBD2; J gene: TRBJ2-1; clone size: many; CDR3 length: 15; V gene: TRBV4-3; CDR3 DNA: TGCGCCAGCAGCCAAGAGCCAGCGGGGGTATTAAAGCAGTTCTTC; CDR3 protein: CASSQEPAGVLKQFF
D gene: -; J gene: TRBJ1-5; clone size: few; CDR3 length: 13; V gene: TRBV6-2/TRBV6-3; CDR3 DNA: TGTGCCAGCAGTTACTCTTTGGCGATCACCCAGCATTTT; CDR3 protein: CASSYSLAITQHF
D gene: -; J gene: TRBJ2-1; clone size: -; CDR3 length: 12; V gene: TRBV27; CDR3 DNA: TGTGCCAGCGGGGCGGACAGAAAAGAACTGTTCTTC; CDR3 protein: CASGADRKELFF
D gene: -; J gene: TRBJ1-1; clone size: many; CDR3 length: 14; V gene: TRBV7-2; CDR3 DNA: TGTGCCAGCAGCTCAGGTTTCATGTACACTGAAGCTTTCTTT; CDR3 protein: CASSSGFMYTEAFF
D gene: -; J gene: TRBJ1-6; clone size: many; CDR3 length: 16; V gene: TRBV20-1; CDR3 DNA: TGCAGTGCTAGAGGGGGTCCCTCAGGGTATAATTCACCCCTCCACTTT; CDR3 protein: CSARGGPSGYNSPLHF
D gene: -; J gene: TRBJ1-1; clone size: many; CDR3 length: 15; V gene: TRBV29-1; CDR3 DNA: TGCAGCGTAAGCGCTGGGTGGGGGATGAACACTGAAGCTTTCTTT; CDR3 protein: CSVSAGWGMNTEAFF
D gene: TRBD1; J gene: TRBJ2-7; clone size: few; CDR3 length: 14; V gene: TRBV6-5; CDR3 DNA: TGTGCCAGCAGTGCCGGGACAGGGAGGTACGAGCAGTACTTC; CDR3 protein: CASSAGTGRYEQYF
D gene: TRBD1; J gene: TRBJ1-2; clone size: -; CDR3 length: 12; V gene: TRBV4-1; CDR3 DNA: TGCGCCAGCAAAGGCGGCAGGGGGGACTACACCTTC; CDR3 protein: CASKGGRGDYTF
D gene: -; J gene: TRBJ2-7; clone size: -; CDR3 length: 14; V gene: TRBV2; CDR3 DNA: TGTGCCAGCAGTGCGGGACCCGGGGCCTACGAGCAGTACTTC; CDR3 protein: CASSAGPGAYEQYF